The 13 T cell receptor beta chains listed next were all sequenced from one sample in a study. TCRdb re-derived calls from the RT-PCR reads in MiXCR, one entry per CDR3 protein. This repertoire shows 650,000 to 800,000 distinct CDR3 sequences, 14% found once; its top ten account for 3.6%. The sample taken for sequencing was memory CD4+ T cells from blood. These receptors came from a female donor in good health, serving as a healthy control.

This clonotype occurred a few times. The chain has TRBV3-1 and TRBJ2-4; D is uncertain. Germline V gives CDR1 LGHDT, CDR2 YNNKEL (reference sequence). The CDR3 totals 16 residues. V shed 4 bases and J shed 0 bases, with 13 bases lying between them. CDR3 DNA sequence: TGTGCCAGCAGCCCACAGCTACTACTAGCCAAAAACATTCAGTACTTC. Its translation: CASSPQLLLAKNIQYF.

The chain employs TRBV30 and TRBJ1-5, with 7 bases fitting TRBD1. Germline V gene data show CDR1 as GTSNPN and CDR2 as SVGIG (reference sequence). This CDR3 is built from 12 residues. The CDR3 DNA reads as TGTGCAGTACAGGGGAAGGATCAGCCCCAGCATTTT. Protein product: CAVQGKDQPQHF.

There are a few counts of this clonotype. The chain couples TRBV7-2 to TRBJ2-3; tentative D call: TRBD1 (6 bases). The CDR3 sequence is 14 residues long. The V end lost 4 bases, the J end lost 4 bases, and 12 bases lay between the germline ends. From germline, CDR1 is SGHTA and CDR2 FQGNSA. CDR3 residues: CASSYRVSPDTQYF. CDR3 nucleotide sequence: TGTGCCAGCAGCTACAGGGTTTCTCCAGATACGCAGTATTTT.

Regarding this clonotype: This clone may be a read error of a much larger clone one base away. This chain links TRBV4-3 with TRBJ2-7, with D possibly being TRBD1 or TRBD2 (5 bases each). CDR1 is LGHNA and CDR2 is YSLEER in the germline V gene. The CDR3 is 15 residues long. V lost 5 bases and J 5 bases, leaving 19 bases between the germline ends. In nucleotides, the CDR3 is TGCGCCAGCAGCTCGTCCGGGTCGGGGACCCACGAGCAGTACTTC. This encodes CASSSSGSGTHEQYF.

The chain employs TRBV29-1 and TRBJ2-4; 8 positions agree with TRBD2. From germline, CDR1 is SQVTM and CDR2 ANQGSEA. The CDR3 length is 12 residues. In DNA, the CDR3 is TGCGCCTGCGGGGGGAGCAAAAACATTCAGTACTTC. Its protein is CACGGSKNIQYF.

The chain employs TRBV30 and TRBJ1-2, with TRBD1 as a possible D gene (5 bases). Deletions cut 1 base from V and 2 bases from J, with 14 bases between. This CDR3 has 15 amino acids. Germline CDR1 and CDR2: GTSNPN and SVGIG (reference sequence). The CDR3 DNA reads TGTGCCTGGAGTGCCGCCAGGGCAGGGAACTATGGCTACACCTTC. Protein: CAWSAARAGNYGYTF. The entire variable domain, with the rest obtained from reference TRBV30 and TRBJ1-2, is as follows: SQTIHQWPATLVQPVGSPLSLECTVEGTSNPNLYWYRQAAGRGLQLLFYSVGIGQISSEVPQNLSASRPQDRQFILSSKKLLLSDSGFYLCAWSAARAGNYGYTFGSGTRLTVV.

At least ten counts were recorded for this clonotype. V usage is TRBV7-2 and J usage is TRBJ2-3; the D call may be TRBD1 or TRBD2 (5 bases each). Looked up from germline, CDR1 is SGHTA and CDR2 is FQGNSA. This CDR3 spans 13 amino acids. Between the trimmed V and J ends, which lost 5 bases and 10 bases, there was a span of 16 bases. This CDR3 reads CASSPSDGGPQYF. In nucleotides, the CDR3 is TGTGCCAGCAGCCCCTCCGATGGGGGACCGCAGTATTTT.

This clonotype was seen a handful of times. The chain recombines TRBV5-1 with TRBJ2-5, with 7 positions matching TRBD1. The CDR3 is made up of 16 amino acids. Germline V gene data show CDR1 as SGHRS and CDR2 as YFSETQ. V lost 2 bases to trimming and J lost 2 bases; unmatched junction nucleotides: 9. The CDR3 sequence: CASSLLPKTGQETQYF. As DNA, the CDR3 is TGCGCCAGCAGCTTACTACCTAAGACAGGGCAAGAGACCCAGTACTTC.

This clonotype was seen many times. The V gene is TRBV6-1, the J gene TRBJ1-6; 7 positions match TRBD1. The CDR3 is 14 amino acids. Per the germline V gene, CDR1 is MNHNS and CDR2 is SASEGT. With V trimmed by 6 bases and J by 8 bases, 7 bases remained unmatched. CDR3 protein: CASRRQGVDSPLHF. The CDR3 DNA reads TGTGCCAGCAGACGACAGGGTGTTGATTCACCCCTCCACTTT.

This clonotype occurred a few times. The V call is TRBV7-3, the J call TRBJ1-2; a possible D gene is TRBD1 (5 bases). Per the germline V gene, CDR1 is SGHTA and CDR2 is FQGTGA. V lost 0 bases and J 8 bases, leaving 16 bases between the germline ends. The CDR3 is 15 amino acids. CDR3 bases: TGTGCCAGCAGCTTAACGGCCAGGGCAGAAGGGGGCTACACCTTC. Encoded protein: CASSLTARAEGGYTF.

This clonotype was counted ten times or more. The J gene is TRBJ1-6, the V gene TRBV20-1, with unresolved D. Trimming left V 0 bases short and J 8 bases short, with 8 bases between. Germline CDR1 DFQATT, CDR2 SNEGSKA (reference sequence). The CDR3 has 13 amino acids. The CDR3 DNA reads TGCAGTGCTAGAGATCGAAGCGATTCACCCCTCCACTTT. Protein sequence: CSARDRSDSPLHF.

This clonotype was found a few times. The chain joins TRBV5-6 to TRBJ1-1; maybe TRBD1 (5 bases). V lost 1 base, J lost 5 bases, and 15 bases lay in between. Germline V CDR1 and CDR2: SGHDT, YYEEEE. The CDR3 contains 15 residues. In DNA, the CDR3 is TGTGCCAGCAGCTTGAGGGGCGCAGGTCGTACTGAAGCTTTCTTT. Protein sequence: CASSLRGAGRTEAFF.

This clonotype appeared many times. The chain carries TRBV7-8 and TRBJ2-2; D unresolved. Germline CDR1 is SGHVS and CDR2 is FQNEAQ. Trimming shortened V by 6 bases and J by 1 base, and 12 bases separated the two germline ends. The CDR3 is made up of 15 amino acids. The CDR3 reads CASRSRRQNTGELFF. The CDR3, as DNA: TGTGCCAGCAGATCCCGGCGGCAGAACACCGGGGAGCTGTTTTTT.